Reported below is one TCR beta chain. Its target is not known. This sample is drawn from a study of OX40 agonist ivuxolimab in advanced cancers. Study-wide findings and caveats: Fewer expanded clones were found on average in CD4+ than in CD8+ T cells.

The repertoire was sequenced with immunoSEQ multiplex PCR; TCRdb's copy has only in-frame clones and lacks some. The table has around 70,000 clones, around 80% seen once; the top ten hold more than 0.95%. The sequence came from an adult with an advanced solid tumor such as melanoma, head and neck, liver or kidney cancer. Sequenced material: CD4+ or CD8+ T cells sorted from blood, taken in a trial of the OX40 agonist ivuxolimab.

The CDR3 DNA reads TGTGCCATCAGGGGAAACGGGGGTACCTACGAGCAGTACTTC. This gives the protein CAIRGNGGTYEQYF. V and J are TRBV10-3 and TRBJ2-7, with D possibly being TRBD2 (6 bases). The germline V and J ends were trimmed by 6 bases and 2 bases, with 14 bases remaining between them. The germline V gene has CDR1 ENHRY and CDR2 SYGVKD. CDR3 size: 14 residues.